The rows below give T cell receptor beta chains drawn from one sample of a study of cytomegalovirus exposure and HLA in healthy donors. Produced via immunoSEQ multiplex PCR; TCRdb's table is partial and in-frame only. The table has about 190,000 clones, over 60% seen once. The sequenced sample was PBMCs. The receptors derive from a woman in her thirties or forties in good health and CMV-seronegative. CDR3s include the opening cysteine and the closing phenylalanine or tryptophan. Each record gives: V gene, J gene, CDR3 length, CDR3 protein.

TRBV4-3	TRBJ2-5	14	CASSQRTGYETQYF
TRBV5-1	TRBJ1-5	15	CASSTGTGVGQPQHF
TRBV15	TRBJ2-1	14	CATSSRDYLNEQFF
TRBV6-1	TRBJ1-1	11	CASRGQSEAFF
TRBV29-1	TRBJ1-1	13	CSYGTGGNTEAFF
TRBV14	TRBJ1-1	14	CASSPQGLSGEAFF
TRBV5-1	TRBJ2-1	19	CASSWGGNPGTSAYNEQFF
TRBV7-2	TRBJ2-3	14	CASSLEQATDTQYF
TRBV7-2	TRBJ1-1	14	CASSRGHGNTEAFF
TRBV7-2	TRBJ2-5	17	CASSPGGAGGYQETQYF